This TCR beta chain was identified during a study of OX40 agonist ivuxolimab in advanced cancers. Study outcomes and limitations: The specificity for antigen of the expanded peripheral T cells was not determined.

To note about this clone: Its specificity is not known.

Method: immunoSEQ multiplex PCR; TCRdb's copy keeps in-frame clones and lacks some. The table lists roughly 60,000 clones, around 83% of them singletons. Looked up from germline, CDR1 is SGHRS and CDR2 is YFSETQ. With 1 base removed from V and 6 bases from J, the gap between germline ends came to 13 bases. CDR3 length: 14 amino acids. The gene calls are TRBV5-1 and TRBJ1-1; D might be TRBD1 (5 bases). Here the sequenced sample was CD4+ or CD8+ T cells sorted from blood, taken in a trial of the OX40 agonist ivuxolimab. The sequence came from an adult with an advanced solid tumor such as melanoma, head and neck, liver or kidney cancer. CDR3 protein: CASSLTRGSAEAFF. In DNA form, the CDR3 reads TGCGCCAGCAGCTTGACGAGGGGCTCTGCTGAAGCTTTCTTT.